Below, 16 T cell receptor beta chains from the same sample are listed, as sequenced in a study of blood T cell repertoires in COVID-19. TCRdb keeps only in-frame clones here, not all; method: immunoSEQ multiplex PCR. The sample consists of roughly 100,000 clones, about four fifths of them appearing once. Sequencing used peripheral blood. The receptors were sampled from a human donor in a cohort sampled during active COVID-19.

J is TRBJ2-5 and V is TRBV29-1; D is possibly TRBD2 (7 bases). V was shortened by 6 bases and J by 5 bases, with 22 bases between the two germline ends. The CDR3 loop spans 15 amino acids. The germline V gene has CDR1 SQVTM and CDR2 ANQGSEA. The DNA for the CDR3 is TGCAGCGTCCCCATTGGGGGGGCGATTTTCGAGACCCAGTACTTC. Translation: CSVPIGGAIFETQYF.

V gene TRBV19 combines with J gene TRBJ2-2; a possible D gene is TRBD1 (5 bases). Germline loops: CDR1 LNHDA, CDR2 SQIVND (reference sequence). The V end lost 2 bases, the J end lost 6 bases, and 19 bases lay between the germline ends. The CDR3 is 17 residues long. CDR3 in amino acids: CASSINGAKLAPGELFF. DNA for the CDR3: TGTGCCAGTAGTATAAATGGGGCCAAGCTCGCTCCCGGGGAGCTGTTTTTT.

In its sample, this clone was seen a few times. The CDR3 reads CASSVTLAGGSTDTQYF. The CDR3 DNA sequence: TGTGCCAGCAGCGTGACTCTAGCGGGGGGAAGCACAGATACGCAGTATTTT. The V call is TRBV9, the J call TRBJ2-3; 11 nucleotides agree with TRBD2. Trimming at V came to 2 bases and at J to 0 bases, leaving 5 bases not matched to a gene. The germline CDR1 and CDR2 sequences are SGDLS and YYNGEE. The CDR3 sequence is 17 residues long.

The chain has TRBV27 and TRBJ1-5; 7 nucleotides align to TRBD1. The V gene end was trimmed by 6 bases and the J gene end by 11 bases; junction bases not matched to a gene: 16. This CDR3 comprises 15 residues. Germline loops: CDR1 MNHEY, CDR2 SMNVEV (reference sequence). CDR3 coding DNA: TGTGCCAGCAGCCCCCAGGGGGGCTCCATAACTACCCAGCATTTT. Translating it yields CASSPQGGSITTQHF.

The J gene is TRBJ2-1, the V gene TRBV19, with 12 bases matching TRBD2. Losses at the gene ends were 5 bases for V and 1 base for J; bases not matched to a gene: 3. Looked up from germline, CDR1 is LNHDA and CDR2 is SQIVND (reference sequence). The CDR3 runs to 16 residues. In nucleotides, the CDR3 is TGTGCCAGTAGTCCTAGCGGGGGGGCGTCCTACAATGAGCAGTTCTTC. This sequence encodes CASSPSGGASYNEQFF.

V gene TRBV3-1 (or the pseudogene TRBV3-2) combines with J gene TRBJ2-3; TRBD2 matches 9 bases. Germline CDR1 LGHDT, CDR2 YNNKEL (reference sequence). CDR3 size: 19 residues. The V segment lost 3 bases and the J segment 2 bases; nucleotides outside the gene matches: 15. CDR3 region: CASSQTSGGPFETTDTQYF. CDR3 coding DNA: TGTGCCAGCAGCCAGACGAGCGGGGGGCCTTTCGAAACCACAGATACGCAGTATTTT.

J is TRBJ2-1 and V is TRBV9; no clear D. The CDR3 has 16 amino acids. Trimming removed 0 bases at V and 8 bases at J, with 18 bases between. Germline V gives CDR1 SGDLS, CDR2 YYNGEE. CDR3 sequence reads: CASSVGTTRLWDEQFF. CDR3 sequence (DNA): TGTGCCAGCAGCGTAGGTACTACCCGCCTTTGGGATGAGCAGTTCTTC.

J is TRBJ1-2 and V is TRBV15; D remains unclear. Germline assignment: CDR1 LNHNV and CDR2 YYDKDF (reference sequence). V lost 5 bases and J lost 3, with 19 bases in between. CDR3 length: 16 residues. CDR3 bases: TGTGCCACCAGCCGGGATGAGTCCCGGGAGCACTATGGCTACACCTTC. It specifies CATSRDESREHYGYTF.

The chain has TRBV19 and TRBJ1-3, with a tentative D call TRBD1 (5 bases). CDR3 length: 14 residues. The germline V gene encodes CDR1 LNHDA and CDR2 SQIVND (reference sequence). Trimming stripped 4 bases from V and 0 bases from J, with 7 bases between. DNA for the CDR3: TGTGCCAGTAGTAGGGGCTACTCTGGAAACACCATATATTTT. Translated, it gives CASSRGYSGNTIYF.

The rearrangement links TRBV5-1 to TRBJ1-1; D is uncertain. The CDR3 is made up of 15 amino acids. Trimming removed 3 bases from V and 7 bases from J, with 19 bases in between. Germline lookup yields CDR1 SGHRS and CDR2 YFSETQ. DNA for the CDR3: TGCGCCAGCAGCTCGGCCCAGAGACTCGGGGTTGAAGCTTTCTTT. It translates to CASSSAQRLGVEAFF.

The chain recombines TRBV18 with TRBJ1-4; 7 positions agree with TRBD1. Germline V CDR1 and CDR2: KGHSH, LQKENI. The ends lost 3 bases at V and 7 bases at J; junction bases unmatched: 5. There are 14 residues in the CDR3. The CDR3 region is CASSPTGRPEKLFF. In DNA form, the CDR3 reads TGTGCCAGCTCACCGACAGGGAGGCCTGAAAAACTGTTTTTT. The full variable domain, its missing parts supplied by reference TRBV18 and TRBJ1-4, is NAGVMQNPRHLVRRRGQEARLRCSPMKGHSHVYWYRQLPEEGLKFMVYLQKENIIDESGMPKERFSAEFPKEGPSILRIQQVVRGDSAAYFCASSPTGRPEKLFFGSGTQLSVL.

The V call is TRBV18, the J call TRBJ2-1; TRBD2 agrees at 11 bases. The germline V gene encodes CDR1 KGHSH and CDR2 LQKENI. The CDR3 loop spans 14 amino acids. After removal of 6 bases from V and 9 bases from J, the junction contained 7 bases not matched to a gene. The CDR3 loop is CASSPGTSGGEQFF. The CDR3, as DNA: TGTGCCAGCTCCCCGGGGACTAGCGGCGGTGAGCAGTTCTTC.

V and J are TRBV5-1 and TRBJ2-2; D may be TRBD2 (5 bases). V was clipped by 2 bases and J by 3 bases, with 8 bases between them. This CDR3 region has 14 residues. The V gene's germline CDR1 is SGHRS and CDR2 YFSETQ. In nucleotides, the CDR3 is TGCGCCAGCAGCTTCGGACTCTACACCGGGGAGCTGTTTTTT. Its translation is CASSFGLYTGELFF.

V is TRBV6-1 and J is TRBJ2-3; TRBD1 agrees at 7 bases. The trim removed 3 bases at V and 3 bases at J, leaving 6 bases unmatched. Germline assignment: CDR1 MNHNS and CDR2 SASEGT. The CDR3 consists of 15 residues. The CDR3 sequence: CASSEGQFITDTQYF. In DNA form, the CDR3 reads TGTGCCAGCAGTGAGGGACAGTTTATAACAGATACGCAGTATTTT.

This chain's CDR3 is CASSKNNGREGYTF. In DNA form, the CDR3 reads TGTGCCAGCAGCAAAAATAACGGACGGGAGGGCTACACCTTC. The chain joins TRBV21-1 to TRBJ1-2. TRBV21-1 is a pseudogene. This CDR3 is 14 amino acids long.

The chain employs TRBV10-3 and TRBJ2-7; maybe TRBD1 (5 bases). Per germline, CDR1 ENHRY and CDR2 SYGVKD. The CDR3 sequence is 15 residues long. V was shortened by 0 bases and J by 3 bases, with 12 bases between the two germline ends. CDR3 protein: CAISESESGNYEQYF. CDR3 coding DNA: TGTGCCATCAGTGAGTCAGAATCAGGGAACTACGAGCAGTACTTC.